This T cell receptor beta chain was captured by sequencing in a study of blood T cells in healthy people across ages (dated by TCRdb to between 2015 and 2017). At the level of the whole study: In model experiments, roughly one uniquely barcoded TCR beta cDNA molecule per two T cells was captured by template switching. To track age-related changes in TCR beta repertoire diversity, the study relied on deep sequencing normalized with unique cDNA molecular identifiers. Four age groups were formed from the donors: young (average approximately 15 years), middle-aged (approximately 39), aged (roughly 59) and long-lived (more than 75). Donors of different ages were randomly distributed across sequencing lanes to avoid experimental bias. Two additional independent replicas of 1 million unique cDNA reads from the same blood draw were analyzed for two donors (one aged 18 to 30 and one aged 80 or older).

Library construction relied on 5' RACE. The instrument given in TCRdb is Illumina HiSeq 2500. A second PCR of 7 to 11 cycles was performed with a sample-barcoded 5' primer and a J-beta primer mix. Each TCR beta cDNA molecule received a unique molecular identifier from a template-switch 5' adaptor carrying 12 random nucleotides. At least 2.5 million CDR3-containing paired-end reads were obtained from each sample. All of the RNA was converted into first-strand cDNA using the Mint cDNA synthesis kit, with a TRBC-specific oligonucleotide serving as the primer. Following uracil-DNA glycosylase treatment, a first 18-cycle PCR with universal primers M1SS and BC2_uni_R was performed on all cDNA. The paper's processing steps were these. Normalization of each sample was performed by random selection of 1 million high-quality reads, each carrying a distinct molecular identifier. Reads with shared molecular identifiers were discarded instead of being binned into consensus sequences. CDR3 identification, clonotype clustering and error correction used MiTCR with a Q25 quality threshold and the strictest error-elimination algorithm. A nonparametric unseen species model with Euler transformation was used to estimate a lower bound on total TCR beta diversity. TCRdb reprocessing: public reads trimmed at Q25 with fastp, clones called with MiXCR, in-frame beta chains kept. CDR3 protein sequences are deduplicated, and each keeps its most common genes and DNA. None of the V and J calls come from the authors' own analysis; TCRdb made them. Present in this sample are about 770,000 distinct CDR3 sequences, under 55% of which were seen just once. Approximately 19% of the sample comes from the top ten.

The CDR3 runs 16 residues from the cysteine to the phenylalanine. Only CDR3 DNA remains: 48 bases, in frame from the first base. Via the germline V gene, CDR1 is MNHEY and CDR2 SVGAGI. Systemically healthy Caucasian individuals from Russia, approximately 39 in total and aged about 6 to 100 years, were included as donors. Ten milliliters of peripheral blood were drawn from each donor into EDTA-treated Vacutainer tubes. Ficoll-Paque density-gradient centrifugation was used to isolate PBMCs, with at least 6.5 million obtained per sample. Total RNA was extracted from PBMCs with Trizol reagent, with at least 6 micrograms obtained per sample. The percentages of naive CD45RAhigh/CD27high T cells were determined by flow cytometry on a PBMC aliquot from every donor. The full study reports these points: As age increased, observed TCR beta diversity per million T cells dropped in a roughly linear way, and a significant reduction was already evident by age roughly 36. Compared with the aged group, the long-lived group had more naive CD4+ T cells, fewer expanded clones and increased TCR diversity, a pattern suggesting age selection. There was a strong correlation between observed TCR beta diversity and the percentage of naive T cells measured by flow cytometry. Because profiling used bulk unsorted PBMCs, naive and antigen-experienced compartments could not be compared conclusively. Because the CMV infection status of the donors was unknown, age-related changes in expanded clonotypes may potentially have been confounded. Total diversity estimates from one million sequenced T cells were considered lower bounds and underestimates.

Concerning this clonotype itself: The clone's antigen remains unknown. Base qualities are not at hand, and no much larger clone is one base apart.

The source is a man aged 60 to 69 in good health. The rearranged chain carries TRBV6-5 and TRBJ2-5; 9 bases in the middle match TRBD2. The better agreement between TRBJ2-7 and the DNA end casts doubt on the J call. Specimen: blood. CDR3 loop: CASSYSLAGLTYEQYF. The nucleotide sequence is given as TGTGCCAGCAGTTACTCGCTAGCGGGGCTTACCTACGAGCAGTACTTC.